Listed below are T cell receptor beta chains from one sample, sequenced in a study of T cells in Graves' hyperthyroidism and ophthalmopathy. TCRdb ran MiXCR on the multiplex PCR reads and lists one entry per CDR3 protein. The sample shows roughly 200,000 distinct CDR3 sequences, less than 20% of them seen only once. The material sequenced was blood. The receptors originated from a woman aged 45-60 years with Graves' hyperthyroidism. Both conserved end residues are part of each CDR3. Fields, in order: D gene, V gene, J gene, clone size, CDR3 DNA, CDR3 protein. The D gene is left open where the match is weak. Clone sizes are given selectively: once, few, many, or a class where the clone is expanded.

NA	TRBV3-1	TRBJ2-2	few	TGTGCCAGCAGCCAAGGGCTGACGAACACCGGGGAGCTGTTTTTT	CASSQGLTNTGELFF
TRBD1	TRBV19	TRBJ1-1	many	TGTGCCAGTAGTATGACCGGGACAGGGACTGAAGCTTTCTTT	CASSMTGTGTEAFF
NA	TRBV20-1	TRBJ1-5	NA	TGCAGTGCTAGTGGAGGCGGGGCCGGGTGGCAGCCCCAGCATTTT	CSASGGGAGWQPQHF
TRBD1	TRBV2	TRBJ1-6	NA	TGTGCCAGCAGTGCCGGGGGACAGGTTTATTCACCCCTCCACTTT	CASSAGGQVYSPLHF
NA	TRBV19	TRBJ1-1	NA	TGTGCCAGTAGTATAATGACTGAAGCTTTCTTT	CASSIMTEAFF
NA	TRBV6-1	TRBJ2-1	few	TGTGCCAGCAGTGGCCAACCAGGCGATGAGCAGTTCTTC	CASSGQPGDEQFF
NA	TRBV7-3	TRBJ2-1	many	TGTGCCAGCAGCTCTGCGACCTTAGGCGAGCAGTTCTTC	CASSSATLGEQFF
NA	TRBV20-1	TRBJ1-1	few	TGCAGTGCTAGTATCCACACGGGCACTGAAGCTTTCTTT	CSASIHTGTEAFF
TRBD1	TRBV7-3	TRBJ1-6	many	TGTGCCAGCAGCCTTGACAGGGATAGTTCACCCCTCCACTTT	CASSLDRDSSPLHF
TRBD1	TRBV6-1	TRBJ2-1	many	TGTGCCAGCAGCTCGCTCCGGACAGGGGCCGGGGAGCAGTTCTTC	CASSSLRTGAGEQFF
NA	TRBV6-1	TRBJ1-2	many	TGTGCCAGCAGTGAAGGAAGGGGATTAGTGGGCTACACCTTC	CASSEGRGLVGYTF
NA	TRBV3-1	TRBJ2-2	NA	TGTGCCAGCAGCCGAGCGGGTAGGCTCGGGGAGCTGTTTTTT	CASSRAGRLGELFF
NA	TRBV30	TRBJ1-5	few	TGTGCCTGGAGTGTAAAGGAATGGGGCCGAGGAAATCAGCCCCAGCATTTT	CAWSVKEWGRGNQPQHF
TRBD2	TRBV28	TRBJ2-3	NA	TGTGCCAGCAGCGGTAGCGGGGGGGTGAATACGCAGTATTTT	CASSGSGGVNTQYF
NA	TRBV19	TRBJ1-1	many	TGTGCCAGTAGAACAGGGAGATCTTGGTCGGGGAACACTGAAGCTTTCTTT	CASRTGRSWSGNTEAFF
TRBD2	TRBV5-1	TRBJ2-1	many	TGCGCCAGCAGCTCCCCGGGACTAGCGGGAGGGCAGCATTCGAATGAGCAGTTCTTC	CASSSPGLAGGQHSNEQFF
NA	TRBV6-1	TRBJ2-2	NA	TGTGCCAGCCGTGAGGATCCGAACACCGGGGAGCTGTTTTTT	CASREDPNTGELFF
NA	TRBV6-1	TRBJ2-2	NA	TGTGCCAGCAATCGGAGATCGGGCAACGGGGAGCTGTTTTTT	CASNRRSGNGELFF
TRBD1	TRBV9	TRBJ2-1	few	TGTGCCAGCAGCGTCCGGGACAGGGACTACAATGAGCAGTTCTTC	CASSVRDRDYNEQFF
NA	TRBV19	TRBJ2-6	few	TGTGCCAGTACCCCGTGGGGGGCTTTGTCTGGGGCCAACGTCCTGACTTTC	CASTPWGALSGANVLTF
NA	TRBV7-9	TRBJ2-5	NA	TGTGCCAGCAGCCCGCGCCCCCTGCGGCCCCAAGAGACCCAGTACTTC	CASSPRPLRPQETQYF
TRBD1	TRBV11-3	TRBJ2-7	many	TGTGCCAGCAGCATTGGGACAGGGAGCTACGAGCAGTACTTC	CASSIGTGSYEQYF
NA	TRBV12-3/TRBV12-4	TRBJ1-5	many	TGTGCCAGCAGTTTAGTCCCGGGGGCCCGGGGACTCGGCAATCAGCCCCAGCATTTT	CASSLVPGARGLGNQPQHF
NA	TRBV20-1	TRBJ2-7	NA	TGCAGTGCTAGTAAACGGGAGAACTTCTACGAGCAGTACTTC	CSASKRENFYEQYF
TRBD1	TRBV6-2/TRBV6-3	TRBJ1-5	many	TGTGCCAGCAGTGGGACAGGGGGCAATCAGCCCCAGCATTTT	CASSGTGGNQPQHF